This TCR beta chain was captured in a study of response to subunit inactivated influenza vaccine. General study results and limits: There was a suggestion from the authors that each seasonal influenza vaccination recruits few new T cells.

The CDR3 loop spans 17 amino acids. The V segment lost 7 bases and the J segment 0 bases; nucleotides outside the gene matches: 7. TCRdb re-called the RT-PCR reads through MiXCR, storing one row per CDR3 protein. The sample holds hundreds of thousands of distinct CDR3 sequences, less than 15% seen once. This clonotype was found a few times. Its target is not known. The genes are TRBV12-3 or TRBV12-4 and TRBJ2-6, with 9 bases aligning to TRBD1. The specimen was PBMCs from blood, collected roughly 2 weeks before vaccination. This clonotype was obtained from a man aged 50 to 59 who received an inactivated influenza vaccine. CDR3 loop: CASKPGQGPSGANVLTF. CDR3 nucleotide sequence: TGTGCCAGCAAACCGGGACAGGGTCCCTCTGGGGCCAACGTCCTGACTTTC.